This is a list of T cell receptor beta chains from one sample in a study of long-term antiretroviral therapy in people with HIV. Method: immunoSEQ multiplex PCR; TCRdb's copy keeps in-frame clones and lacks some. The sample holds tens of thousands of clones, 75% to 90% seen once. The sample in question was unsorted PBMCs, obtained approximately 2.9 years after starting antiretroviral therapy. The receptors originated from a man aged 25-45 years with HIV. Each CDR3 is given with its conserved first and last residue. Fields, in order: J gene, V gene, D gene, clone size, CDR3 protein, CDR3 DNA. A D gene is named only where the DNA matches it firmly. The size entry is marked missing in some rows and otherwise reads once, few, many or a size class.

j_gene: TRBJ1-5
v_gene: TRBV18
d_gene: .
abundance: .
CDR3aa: CASSPLGSNQPQHF
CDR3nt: TGTGCCAGCTCACCGCTCGGGAGTAATCAGCCCCAGCATTTT

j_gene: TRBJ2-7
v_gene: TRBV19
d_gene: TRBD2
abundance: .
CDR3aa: CASSASGNSYEQYF
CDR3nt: TGTGCCAGTAGTGCAAGCGGGAACTCCTACGAGCAGTACTTC

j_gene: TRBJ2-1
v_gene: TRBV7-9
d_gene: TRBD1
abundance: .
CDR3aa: CASSLAGQFYNEQFF
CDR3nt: TGTGCCAGCAGCTTAGCGGGACAGTTCTACAATGAGCAGTTCTTC

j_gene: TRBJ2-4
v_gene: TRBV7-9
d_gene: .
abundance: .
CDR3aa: CASSLSGVAKNIQYF
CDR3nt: TGTGCCAGCAGCTTAAGTGGGGTCGCCAAAAACATTCAGTACTTC

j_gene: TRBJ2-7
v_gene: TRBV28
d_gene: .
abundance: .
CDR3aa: CASRGGWDEQYF
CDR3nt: TGTGCCAGCAGGGGTGGGTGGGACGAGCAGTACTTC

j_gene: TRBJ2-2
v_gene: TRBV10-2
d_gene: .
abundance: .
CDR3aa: CASRSQTGELFF
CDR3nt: TGCGCCAGCAGAAGCCAGACCGGGGAGCTGTTTTTT

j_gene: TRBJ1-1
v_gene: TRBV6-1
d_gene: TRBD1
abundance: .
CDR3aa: CASSEAGIYRGDTEAFF
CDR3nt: TGTGCCAGCAGTGAAGCGGGGATATACAGGGGAGACACTGAAGCTTTCTTT

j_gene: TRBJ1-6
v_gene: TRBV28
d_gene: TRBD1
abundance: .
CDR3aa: CASSPWQGVNNSPLHF
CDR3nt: TGTGCCAGCAGCCCGTGGCAGGGGGTGAATAATTCACCCCTCCACTTT

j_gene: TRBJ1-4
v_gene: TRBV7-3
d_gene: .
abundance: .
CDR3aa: CASTPRFGGWVEKLFF
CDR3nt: TGTGCCAGCACCCCTAGGTTTGGGGGGTGGGTAGAAAAACTGTTTTTT

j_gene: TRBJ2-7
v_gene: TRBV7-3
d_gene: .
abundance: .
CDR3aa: CASSLTGGGGDEQYF
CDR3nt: TGTGCCAGCAGCTTAACCGGTGGAGGGGGCGACGAGCAGTACTTC

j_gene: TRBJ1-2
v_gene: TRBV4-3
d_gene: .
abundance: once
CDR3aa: CASSQDRGTFGSYTF
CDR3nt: TGCGCCAGCAGCCAAGATAGGGGGACATTCGGCAGCTACACCTTC

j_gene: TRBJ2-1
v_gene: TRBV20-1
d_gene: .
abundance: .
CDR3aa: CSAFSRNEQFF
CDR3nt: TGCAGTGCTTTCTCTAGGAATGAGCAGTTCTTC

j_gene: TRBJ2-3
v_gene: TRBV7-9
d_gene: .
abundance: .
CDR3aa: CASSLTQTDTQYF
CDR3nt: TGTGCCAGCAGCTTAACTCAGACAGATACGCAGTATTTT